The text below deals with one T cell receptor (beta chain). Its specificity is unknown. This sample was included in a study of T cells in Graves' hyperthyroidism and ophthalmopathy. RNA transcripts gave rise to amplified TCR beta CDR3 regions. Primed by the HTBI set, a first-round RT-PCR was run on the TCR CDR3. TCRdb ran MiXCR on the multiplex PCR reads and lists one entry per CDR3 protein. The profile covers 250,000 to 300,000 distinct CDR3 sequences, with about 14% appearing a single time and 7% to 8.5% taken by the ten largest. This CDR3 spans 14 amino acids. Germline CDR1 and CDR2: MNHEY and SMNVEV (reference sequence). V dropped 3 bases and J dropped 2 bases, with 9 bases sitting between them. Study conclusions and caveats: Most thyroid clonotypes expanded above 0.001 were also detected in blood.

The TCR was taken from a woman in her thirties with Graves' hyperthyroidism that later progressed to Graves' ophthalmopathy. Sequencing used blood. The rearrangement joins TRBV27 to TRBJ2-3; D is unresolved. The CDR3 loop is CASSFTVHTDTQYF. CDR3 in DNA: TGTGCCAGCAGTTTTACCGTTCACACAGATACGCAGTATTTT.